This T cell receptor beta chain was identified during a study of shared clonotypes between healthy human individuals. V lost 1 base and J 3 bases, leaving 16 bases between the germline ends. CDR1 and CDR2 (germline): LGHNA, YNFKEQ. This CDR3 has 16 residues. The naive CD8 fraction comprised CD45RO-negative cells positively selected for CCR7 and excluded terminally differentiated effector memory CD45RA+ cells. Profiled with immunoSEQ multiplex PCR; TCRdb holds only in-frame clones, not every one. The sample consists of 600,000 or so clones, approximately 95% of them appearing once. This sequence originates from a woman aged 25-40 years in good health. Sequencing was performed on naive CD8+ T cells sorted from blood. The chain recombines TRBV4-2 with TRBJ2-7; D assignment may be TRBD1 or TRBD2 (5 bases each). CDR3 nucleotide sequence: TGTGCCAGCAGCCAAGGGGGGTTGGACGGAAACTACGAGCAGTACTTC. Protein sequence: CASSQGGLDGNYEQYF.